These 31 T cell receptor beta chains share one sample of origin, sequenced in a study of CD8+CD57+ T cells in acquired aplastic anemia. Investigators profiled TCR beta VDJ and CDR3 from genomic DNA template. A single record per CDR3 protein comes from TCRdb applying MiXCR to the reads. The table includes some 170,000 distinct CDR3 sequences, approximately 40% detected once. The specimen was sorted CD4+, CD8+, or CD8+CD57+ T cells (not recorded which) from PBMCs. The origin of the receptors is a human donor in good health.

This clonotype was observed at least ten times. The rearrangement joins TRBV10-3 to TRBJ2-7, with 9 bases identical to TRBD1. V was clipped by 5 bases and J by 5 bases; unmatched bases: 7. Looked up from germline, CDR1 is ENHRY and CDR2 is SYGVKD. The CDR3 is 14 amino acids. CDR3 bases: TGTGCCATCAGTCTCCGGGACAGGGCAAACGAGCAGTACTTC. Protein product: CAISLRDRANEQYF.

This clonotype came up a few times. A much more abundant neighbour one base away suggests this may be a read error. The CDR3 reads CSVQQGAVSTEAFF. The CDR3 DNA is TGCAGCGTCCAACAGGGGGCGGTGAGCACTGAAGCTTTCTTT. This chain uses TRBV29-1 with TRBJ1-1; 9 bases map to TRBD1. The germline CDR1 and CDR2 sequences are SQVTM and ANQGSEA. This CDR3 has 14 residues. V lost 6 bases and J lost 4; bases outside the gene matches: 9. The complete variable domain, with remaining parts taken from reference TRBV29-1 and TRBJ1-1, reads SAVISQKPSRDICQRGTSLTIQCQVDSQVTMMFWYRQQPGQSLTLIATANQGSEATYESGFVIDKFPISRPNLTFSTLTVSNMSPEDSSIYLCSVQQGAVSTEAFFGQGTRLTVV.

This clonotype showed up many times. V gene TRBV6-5 combines with J gene TRBJ2-7; perhaps D is TRBD1 or TRBD2 (5 bases each). The V gene's germline CDR1 is MNHEY and CDR2 SVGAGI. The V and J ends lost 1 base and 3 bases respectively, with 10 bases between them. The CDR3 contains 14 residues. The CDR3 DNA is TGTGCCAGCAGTTACTTGGGGACCCTCTACGAGCAGTACTTC. Its translation: CASSYLGTLYEQYF.

This clonotype occurred many times. The chain has TRBV4-2 and TRBJ1-2; 7 bases agree with TRBD1. Trimming at V came to 4 bases and at J to 8 bases, leaving 13 bases not matched to a gene. Per the germline V gene, CDR1 is LGHNA and CDR2 is YNFKEQ. The CDR3 runs 15 residues. As DNA, the CDR3 is TGTGCCAGCAGCCTGACTGTTGGGACAGAAGGGGGCTACACCTTC. It yields the protein CASSLTVGTEGGYTF.

For this clonotype: A clone one base away is much larger, so this may be a read error. The CDR3 coding sequence is TGTGCCTGGAGGGTAGGGCGTTCACCCCTCCACTTT. As protein: CAWRVGRSPLHF. The chain employs TRBV30 and TRBJ1-6, with no clear D. Germline V gene data show CDR1 as GTSNPN and CDR2 as SVGIG (reference sequence). Trimming stripped 3 bases from V and 9 bases from J, with 9 bases between. The CDR3 contains 12 residues.

The chain carries TRBV10-3 and TRBJ1-1, with D maybe TRBD1 (6 bases). Looked up from germline, CDR1 is ENHRY and CDR2 is SYGVKD. The CDR3 sequence is 13 residues long. The V and J ends lost 7 bases and 8 bases respectively, with 17 bases between them. This CDR3 reads CAINAQGGTEAFF. For the CDR3, the DNA is TGTGCCATCAATGCACAGGGAGGCACAGAAGCTTTCTTT.

The V call is TRBV5-1, the J call TRBJ2-7, with 8 bases aligning to TRBD2. CDR3 length: 15 amino acids. Per germline, CDR1 SGHRS and CDR2 YFSETQ. With 2 bases clipped from V and 6 bases from J, the junction kept 10 bases outside the gene matches. The DNA of the CDR3 is TGCGCCAGCAGCTTAGCGGGAGAACGAGCTCGCGAGCAGTACTTC. It translates to CASSLAGERAREQYF.

This clonotype has just a few counts. This chain connects TRBV27 to TRBJ1-6, with TRBD1 identical over 10 bases. The CDR3 contains 16 residues. J gave up 8 bases and V 1 base, and 5 bases lay outside the gene matches. Germline CDR1 and CDR2: MNHEY and SMNVEV (reference sequence). CDR3 coding DNA: TGTGCCAGCAGTTTATTTGGGGACAGGGGTCATTCACCCCTCCACTTT. Residues: CASSLFGDRGHSPLHF.

The CDR3 nucleotides read TGCAGTGGACAGGGAGACGAGACCCAGTACTTC. Protein sequence: CSGQGDETQYF. This chain links TRBV20-1 with TRBJ2-5, with 7 bases fitting TRBD1. Germline CDR1 reads DFQATT; CDR2 reads SNEGSKA (reference sequence). Trimming took 7 bases from V and 5 from J; bases not matched to a gene: 4. This CDR3 comprises 11 residues.

The V and J genes are TRBV2 and TRBJ2-3, with 7 bases lining up with TRBD2. The CDR3 spans 15 residues. The trim removed 5 bases at V and 8 bases at J, leaving 13 bases unmatched. Germline CDR1 and CDR2: SNHLY and FYNNEI. The CDR3 reads CASSPLAASAGTQYF. The CDR3 region has the DNA TGTGCCAGCAGTCCTCTAGCGGCTAGCGCAGGTACGCAGTATTTT.

On this clonotype itself: Since a much larger clone is just one base distant, this may be a read error. The chain is built from TRBV4-2 and TRBJ2-7; D call uncertain. Germline-derived CDR1 and CDR2 are LGHNA and YNFKEQ. This CDR3 spans 17 amino acids. Trimming cost V 0 bases and J 1 base, with 16 bases left between them. The CDR3 spells CASSQESAAVGSYEQYF. CDR3 nucleotide sequence: TGTGCCAGCAGCCAAGAATCCGCGGCGGTGGGGTCCTACGAGCAGTACTTC.

This clonotype has a handful of counts. The chain employs TRBV28 and TRBJ1-2; no clear D gene. The CDR3 contains 14 residues. Germline V gives CDR1 MDHEN, CDR2 SYDVKM. The germline V and J ends were trimmed by 1 base and 9 bases, with 15 bases remaining between them. The chain's CDR3 is CASSLFSRSRSYTF. As DNA, the CDR3 is TGTGCCAGCAGTTTATTTAGCAGGAGTCGGAGCTACACCTTC.

This clonotype occurred a few times. The chain employs TRBV29-1 and TRBJ1-2, with D perhaps TRBD1 (6 bases). Deletions cut 7 bases from V and 4 bases from J, with 16 bases between. Germline lookup yields CDR1 SQVTM and CDR2 ANQGSEA. This CDR3 comprises 13 residues. DNA of the CDR3: TGCAGCGCCATGGCGGACAGTCTCTATGGCTACACCTTC. Amino acids: CSAMADSLYGYTF.

Remarks on this clonotype: A much larger clone lies a single base off, so this may be a read error. The V and J genes are TRBV12-3 or TRBV12-4 and TRBJ2-7; D uncertain. CDR3 size: 15 residues. V shed 6 bases and J shed 0 bases, with 15 bases lying between them. The CDR3 DNA reads as TGTGCCAGCAGCCTCGGAACGACATCCTCCTACGAGCAGTACTTC. It is translated as CASSLGTTSSYEQYF.

The chain employs TRBV7-2 and TRBJ1-2; TRBD1 might be the D (6 bases). V was trimmed by 5 bases and J by 7 bases, leaving 11 bases between them. The CDR3 has 12 amino acids. CDR1 and CDR2 from the germline V gene are SGHTA and FQGNSA. The chain's CDR3 is CASSRGQTGYTF. In DNA, the CDR3 is TGTGCCAGCAGCCGCGGACAGACTGGCTACACCTTC.

Many counts were recorded for this clonotype. This sequence joins TRBV2 and TRBJ1-5; no reliable D call. The germline CDR1 and CDR2 sequences are SNHLY and FYNNEI. This CDR3 has 13 residues. The V and J ends lost 6 bases and 0 bases respectively, with 6 bases between them. The CDR3: CASRGYSNQPQHF. Written as DNA, the CDR3 is TGTGCCAGCAGGGGATATAGCAATCAGCCCCAGCATTTT.

V and J are TRBV12-3 or TRBV12-4 and TRBJ2-7; 10 nucleotides agree with TRBD1. Trimming removed 5 bases from V and 5 bases from J; junction bases left unmatched: 6. The CDR3 runs to 14 residues. This CDR3 reads CASSTGQGIHEQYF. The CDR3 DNA reads TGTGCCAGCAGTACGGGACAGGGGATCCACGAGCAGTACTTC.

The sample holds many counts of this clonotype. V is TRBV12-3 or TRBV12-4 and J is TRBJ2-4, with 8 bases identical to TRBD1. This CDR3 is built from 13 residues. V dropped 6 bases and J dropped 6; count of bases not matched to a gene: 4. The CDR3 is CASSYGQGNIQYF. The CDR3 DNA reads as TGTGCCAGCAGCTACGGACAGGGAAACATTCAGTACTTC.

This clonotype was counted a single time. This chain connects TRBV2 to TRBJ2-1; tentatively, D is TRBD1 (6 bases). The CDR3 length is 14 residues. Trimming pared 7 bases from V and 6 bases from J, leaving 16 bases between. CDR1 is SNHLY and CDR2 is FYNNEI in the germline V gene. DNA for the CDR3: TGTGCCAGCACCGGAACAGGGCCGAGCAATGAGCAGTTCTTC. This codes for CASTGTGPSNEQFF. Combining the CDR3 with reference TRBV2 and TRBJ2-1 gives the whole variable domain EPEVTQTPSHQVTQMGQEVILRCVPISNHLYFYWYRQILGQKVEFLVSFYNNEISEKSEIFDDQFSVERPDGSNFTLKIRSTKLEDSAMYFCASTGTGPSNEQFFGPGTRLTVL.

This chain uses TRBV29-1 with TRBJ2-7; no reliable D call. Germline V gives CDR1 SQVTM, CDR2 ANQGSEA. Trimming removed 4 bases from V and 4 bases from J, with 11 bases in between. This CDR3 contains 12 residues. This CDR3 is CSVAPHPYEQYF. The DNA for the CDR3 is TGCAGCGTTGCCCCTCACCCTTACGAGCAGTACTTC.

The chain links TRBV4-1 to TRBJ2-1; 9 bases match TRBD2. With 4 bases clipped from V and 5 bases from J, the junction kept 9 bases outside the gene matches. The CDR3 contains 16 residues. Per germline, CDR1 MGHRA and CDR2 YSYEKL. The DNA of the CDR3 is TGCGCCAGCAGCCTTCTAGCGGGGACCGGGGACAATGAGCAGTTCTTC. Translation: CASSLLAGTGDNEQFF.

The V call is TRBV2, the J call TRBJ1-1, with a possible D match to TRBD1 (6 bases). Germline V lookup: CDR1 SNHLY, CDR2 FYNNEI. Trimming left V 6 bases short and J 3 bases short, with 14 bases between. The length of the CDR3 is 14 residues. CDR3 sequence reads: CASSPRGAYTEAFF. The CDR3 coding sequence is TGTGCCAGCAGCCCCAGGGGCGCCTACACTGAAGCTTTCTTT.

This clonotype was seen a few times. J is TRBJ2-7 and V is TRBV4-3; D remains unclear. The V gene lost 0 bases and the J gene lost 0 bases, with 12 bases spanning the gap. The CDR3 totals 16 residues. Germline V lookup: CDR1 LGHNA, CDR2 YSLEER. The CDR3 spells CASSQDGPPSSYEQYF. The CDR3 bases are TGCGCCAGCAGCCAAGATGGCCCACCGAGCTCCTACGAGCAGTACTTC.

The sample holds many counts of this clonotype. The chain has TRBV19 and TRBJ1-5, with 8 positions matching TRBD1. With 5 bases clipped from V and 5 bases from J, the junction kept 14 bases outside the gene matches. Germline V gene lookup returns CDR1 LNHDA and CDR2 SQIVND (reference sequence). The length of the CDR3 is 17 residues. CDR3 sequence: CASSSDIYRGFDQPQHF. DNA of the CDR3: TGTGCCAGTAGTTCGGATATCTACAGGGGGTTTGATCAGCCCCAGCATTTT.

The chain carries TRBV15 and TRBJ2-5; D assignment may be TRBD1 or TRBD2 (7 bases each). With the DNA end fitting TRBJ2-7 better, the J assignment may be wrong. Germline assignment: CDR1 LNHNV and CDR2 YYDKDF (reference sequence). The CDR3 runs to 14 residues. CDR3 bases: TGTGCCACCAGCAGCAGGGGGGGGTCCTACGAGCAGTACTTC. Translation: CATSSRGGSYEQYF.

This chain links TRBV29-1 with TRBJ2-1; 7 nucleotides align to TRBD1. The CDR3 extends over 11 amino acids. V trimming: 3 bases; J trimming: 10 bases; junction bases outside the gene matches: 3. Looked up from germline, CDR1 is SQVTM and CDR2 is ANQGSEA. The DNA of the CDR3 is TGCAGCGTTGACAGGGGGTCCGAGCAGTTCTTC. This gives the protein CSVDRGSEQFF.

The chain carries TRBV5-4 and TRBJ2-7, with 9 bases lining up with TRBD1. V lost 1 base to trimming and J lost 4 bases; unmatched junction nucleotides: 3. This CDR3 contains 14 residues. CDR1 is SGHNT and CDR2 is YYREEE in the germline V gene (reference sequence). The CDR3 region has the DNA TGTGCCAGCAGCTTGACAGGGGGCGTTTACGAGCAGTACTTC. Amino acids: CASSLTGGVYEQYF. Looking up the rest from reference TRBV5-4 and TRBJ2-7 gives the full variable domain: ETGVTQSPTHLIKTRGQQVTLRCSSQSGHNTVSWYQQALGQGPQFIFQYYREEENGRGNFPPRFSGLQFPNYSSELNVNALELDDSALYLCASSLTGGVYEQYFGPGTRLTVT.

The genes are TRBV20-1 and TRBJ2-5; 7 bases align to TRBD1. Germline V gene data show CDR1 as DFQATT and CDR2 as SNEGSKA (reference sequence). After removal of 2 bases from V and 8 bases from J, the junction contained 2 bases not matched to a gene. The CDR3 is 11 amino acids. CDR3 protein: CSARTGETQYF. DNA for the CDR3: TGCAGTGCTAGAACAGGGGAAACCCAGTACTTC.

This chain connects TRBV30 to TRBJ1-1; D may be TRBD1 (5 bases). Germline CDR1 is GTSNPN and CDR2 is SVGIG (reference sequence). Trimming removed 7 bases from V and 4 bases from J, with 13 bases in between. This CDR3 contains 12 residues. The CDR3 region has the DNA TGTGCCTTGACCCAGGGAGGCACTGAAGCTTTCTTT. It translates to CALTQGGTEAFF.

This clonotype occurred many times. The chain is built from TRBV5-1 and TRBJ2-1; 10 bases match TRBD2. V trimming: 4 bases; J trimming: 1 base; junction bases outside the gene matches: 5. The CDR3 spans 16 residues. Germline V gene lookup returns CDR1 SGHRS and CDR2 YFSETQ. The CDR3: CASSLSGGGSYNEQFF. Here the CDR3 DNA reads TGCGCCAGCAGCCTAAGCGGGGGGGGATCCTACAATGAGCAGTTCTTC. Full variable domain (missing parts from reference TRBV5-1 and TRBJ2-1): KAGVTQTPRYLIKTRGQQVTLSCSPISGHRSVSWYQQTPGQGLQFLFEYFSETQRNKGNFPGRFSGRQFSNSRSEMNVSTLELGDSALYLCASSLSGGGSYNEQFFGPGTRLTVL.

This rearrangement joins TRBV20-1 to TRBJ2-7; 10 bases align to TRBD1. The CDR3 extends over 16 amino acids. V trimming: 3 bases; J trimming: 1 base; junction bases outside the gene matches: 9. Germline V gene lookup returns CDR1 DFQATT and CDR2 SNEGSKA (reference sequence). The CDR3, as DNA: TGCAGTGCTAGGGGATTGGACAGGGGGATTTCCTACGAGCAGTACTTC. Its translation is CSARGLDRGISYEQYF.